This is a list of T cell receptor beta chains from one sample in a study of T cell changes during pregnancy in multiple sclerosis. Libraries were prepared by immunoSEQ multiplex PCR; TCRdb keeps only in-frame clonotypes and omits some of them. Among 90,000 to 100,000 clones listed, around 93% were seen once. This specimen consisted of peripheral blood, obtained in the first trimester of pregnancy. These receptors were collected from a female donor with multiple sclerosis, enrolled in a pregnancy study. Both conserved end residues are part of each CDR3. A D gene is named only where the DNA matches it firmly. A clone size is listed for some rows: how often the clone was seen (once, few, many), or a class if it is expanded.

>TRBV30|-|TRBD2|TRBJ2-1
TGTGCCTGGAGTGTACAGCGCACTAGCGGGGTGTCCTACAATGAGCAGTTCTTC
CAWSVQRTSGVSYNEQFF
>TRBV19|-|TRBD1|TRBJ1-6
TGTGCCAGTAGGAGTCCCCTCCGGGACAGATACAATTCACCCCTCCACTTT
CASRSPLRDRYNSPLHF
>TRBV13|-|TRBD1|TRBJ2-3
TGTGCCAGCAGCGGACCAGGGGGTCGCACAGATACGCAGTATTTT
CASSGPGGRTDTQYF
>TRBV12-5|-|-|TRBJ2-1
TGTGCTAGTGGTTTAGGGGCAGGGTTAGGGAATGAGCAGTTCTTC
CASGLGAGLGNEQFF
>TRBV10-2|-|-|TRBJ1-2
TGCGCCAGCAGTGGATCAGGGGAGGGACCCTATGGCTACACCTTC
CASSGSGEGPYGYTF
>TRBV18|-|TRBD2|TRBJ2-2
TGTGCCAGCTCACCGACTAGCGTAACCGGGGAGCTGTTTTTT
CASSPTSVTGELFF
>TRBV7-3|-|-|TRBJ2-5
TGTGCCAGCAGCTTCGGCGGGGCAAGGGAGACCCAGTACTTC
CASSFGGARETQYF
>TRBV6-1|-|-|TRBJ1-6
TGTGCCAGCAGTGAGCGAGGGACTCTCAATTCACCCCTCCACTTT
CASSERGTLNSPLHF
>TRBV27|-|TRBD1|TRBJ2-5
TGTGCCAGCAGTTTGCAGGGGGCGGGTCAAGAGACCCAGTACTTC
CASSLQGAGQETQYF
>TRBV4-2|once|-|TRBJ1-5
TGTGCCAGCAGCCATGGCGAGGAAGGTCAGCCCCAGCATTTT
CASSHGEEGQPQHF
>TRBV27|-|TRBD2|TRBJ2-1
TGTGCCAGCAGTTCCGGACTAGCGGACAATGAGCAGTTCTTC
CASSSGLADNEQFF
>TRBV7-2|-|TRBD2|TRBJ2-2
TGTGCCAGCAGCCAAAGGGGCGGGGGGTTCAACACCGGGGAGCTGTTTTTT
CASSQRGGGFNTGELFF
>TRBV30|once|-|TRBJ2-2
TGTGCCTGGAGTTCTACTACCGGGGAGCTGTTTTTT
CAWSSTTGELFF
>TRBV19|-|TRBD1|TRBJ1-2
TGTGCCAGTAGGGACAGGGGATTCTATGGCTACACCTTC
CASRDRGFYGYTF
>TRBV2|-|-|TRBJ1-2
TGTGCCAGCAGTGAGCAGGGGTACACCTTC
CASSEQGYTF
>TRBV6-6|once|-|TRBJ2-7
TGTGCCAGCACCCCTTCGACAGACTCCTACGAGCAGTACTTC
CASTPSTDSYEQYF
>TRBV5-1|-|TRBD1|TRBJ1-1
TGCGCCAGCAGCTTGGAGGGACAGGTCTCCATGAACACTGAAGCTTTCTTT
CASSLEGQVSMNTEAFF
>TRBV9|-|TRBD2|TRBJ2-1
TGTGCCAGCAGCGTAGAGGCTAGCGGGGGGGCTGAGCAGTTCTTC
CASSVEASGGAEQFF
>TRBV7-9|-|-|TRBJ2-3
TGTGCCAGCAGCCAAGGAGGGCAGCCAGATACGCAGTATTTT
CASSQGGQPDTQYF
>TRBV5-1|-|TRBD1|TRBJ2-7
TGCGCCAGCAGCTTGCGTCAGGGGGCTTACGAGCAGTACTTC
CASSLRQGAYEQYF
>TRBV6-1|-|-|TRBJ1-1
TGTGCCAGCAGTGGCTACAGGGTAGGAGGTGAAGCTTTCTTT
CASSGYRVGGEAFF
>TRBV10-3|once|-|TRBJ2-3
TGTGCCATCAGTGAGTCGATCCGGGACACAGATACGCAGTATTTT
CAISESIRDTDTQYF
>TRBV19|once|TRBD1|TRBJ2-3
TGTGCCTCAAAGTCCCGGGACAGGGGAGATACGCAGTATTTT
CASKSRDRGDTQYF
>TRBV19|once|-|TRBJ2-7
TGTGCCAGTAGTCTTGGAGGGACCCAGGGCTACGAGCAGTACTTC
CASSLGGTQGYEQYF
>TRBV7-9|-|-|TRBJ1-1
TGTGCCAGCAGCTTATTCGGTGGGAACACTGAAGCTTTCTTT
CASSLFGGNTEAFF
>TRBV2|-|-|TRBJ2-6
TGTGCCAGCAGGAATATGGGACATTCCTCTGGGGCCAACGTCCTGACTTTC
CASRNMGHSSGANVLTF
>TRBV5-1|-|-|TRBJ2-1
TGCGCCAGCAGCATCGACTTGGGCAATGAGCAGTTCTTC
CASSIDLGNEQFF
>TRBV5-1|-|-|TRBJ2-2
TGCGCCAGCAAGAGGGATGAAGCGGTAGGCGGAGGGACCGGGGAGCTGTTTTTT
CASKRDEAVGGGTGELFF
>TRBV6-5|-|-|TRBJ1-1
TGTGCCAGCAGTTACGAGGACACTGAAGCTTTCTTT
CASSYEDTEAFF
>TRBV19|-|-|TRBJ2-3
TGTGCCACTTCGATGACATCTAGCACAGATACGCAGTATTTT
CATSMTSSTDTQYF
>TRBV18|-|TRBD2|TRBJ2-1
TGTGCCAGCTCACCACCAGCGGGGGGTCACAATGAGCAGTTCTTC
CASSPPAGGHNEQFF
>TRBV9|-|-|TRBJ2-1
TGTGCCAGCAGCGGCGAAATGTTCAGGGATGAGCAGTTCTTC
CASSGEMFRDEQFF
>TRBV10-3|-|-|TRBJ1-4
TGTGCCATCCGAAGGGCGGCAGGGGATGAAAAACTGTTTTTT
CAIRRAAGDEKLFF
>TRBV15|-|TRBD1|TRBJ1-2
TGTGCCACCAGAGTGGACAGGGGTGAATCGGGGGGCTACACCTTC
CATRVDRGESGGYTF
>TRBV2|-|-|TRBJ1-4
TGTGCCAGCAGGTTTGGGACTTCGCCTAATGAAAAACTGTTTTTT
CASRFGTSPNEKLFF
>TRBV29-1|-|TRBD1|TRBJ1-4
TGCAGCGCCTCGGGGGGACAGGGGAATGAAAAACTGTTTTTT
CSASGGQGNEKLFF
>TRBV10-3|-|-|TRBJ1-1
TGTGCCATCAGTTTACAGGGCATGAACACTGAAGCTTTCTTT
CAISLQGMNTEAFF
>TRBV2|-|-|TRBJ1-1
TGTGCCAGCAGTGAGCCCTTGAGAGGCGGAGCTTTCTTT
CASSEPLRGGAFF
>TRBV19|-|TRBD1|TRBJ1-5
TGTGCCAGTAGTATAGTCAGGGGGTCGGGGAATCAGCCCCAGCATTTT
CASSIVRGSGNQPQHF
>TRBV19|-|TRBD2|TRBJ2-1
TGTGCCAGTAGTATTGCTAGCGGGGGGCGGGGTGAGCAGTTCTTC
CASSIASGGRGEQFF
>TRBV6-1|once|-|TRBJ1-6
TGTGCCAGCAGTGAAGATGGGGCAGAAAATTCACCCCTCCACTTT
CASSEDGAENSPLHF
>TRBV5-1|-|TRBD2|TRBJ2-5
TGCGCCAGCAGCTTGGCTGGACTAGCGGCCCAAGAGACCCAGTACTTC
CASSLAGLAAQETQYF
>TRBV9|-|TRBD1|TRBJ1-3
TGTGCCAGCAGCGTATCACCGGGACAGAACTCTGGAAACACCATATATTTT
CASSVSPGQNSGNTIYF
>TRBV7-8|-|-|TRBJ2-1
TGTGCCAGCAGCTCCCGAGCACTAGCCGAGCAGTTCTTC
CASSSRALAEQFF
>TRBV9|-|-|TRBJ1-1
TGTGCCAGCAGCGAGCACTTGAACACTGAAGCTTTCTTT
CASSEHLNTEAFF
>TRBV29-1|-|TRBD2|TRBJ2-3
TGCAGCGCCTCTATAGCGGGGGCCACAGATACGCAGTATTTT
CSASIAGATDTQYF
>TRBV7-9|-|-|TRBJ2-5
TGTGCCAGCACCTCGGGGTACCAAGAGACCCAGTACTTC
CASTSGYQETQYF
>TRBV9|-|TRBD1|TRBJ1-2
TGTGCCAGCAGCGTAGCTGATATCGGACAGGGAGCTTACTATGGCTACACCTTC
CASSVADIGQGAYYGYTF